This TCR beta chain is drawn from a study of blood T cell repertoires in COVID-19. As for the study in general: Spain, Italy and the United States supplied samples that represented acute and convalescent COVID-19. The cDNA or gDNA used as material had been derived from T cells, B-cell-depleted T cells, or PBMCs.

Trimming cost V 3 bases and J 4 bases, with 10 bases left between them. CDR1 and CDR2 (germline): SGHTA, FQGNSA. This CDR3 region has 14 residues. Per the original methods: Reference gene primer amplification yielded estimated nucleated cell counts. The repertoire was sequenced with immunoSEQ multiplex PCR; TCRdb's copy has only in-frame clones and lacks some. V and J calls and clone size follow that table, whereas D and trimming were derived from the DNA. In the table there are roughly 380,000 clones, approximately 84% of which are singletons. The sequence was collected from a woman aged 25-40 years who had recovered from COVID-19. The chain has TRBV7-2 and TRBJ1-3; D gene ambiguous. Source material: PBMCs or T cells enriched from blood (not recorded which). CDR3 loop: CASSLQKIGNTIYF. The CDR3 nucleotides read TGTGCCAGCAGCTTGCAGAAAATCGGAAACACCATATATTTT.